The 5 T cell receptor beta chains below were found in one sample sequenced in a study of blood T cell repertoires in COVID-19. Clones were read by immunoSEQ multiplex PCR, and TCRdb kept only the in-frame ones, dropping some. The sample includes tens of thousands of clones, roughly 93% of them seen just once. Sequencing was performed on peripheral blood. Receptor source: a human donor in a cohort sampled during active COVID-19.

V is TRBV7-2 and J is TRBJ2-3; tentative D call: TRBD1 (6 bases). Trimming stripped 5 bases from V and 6 bases from J, with 12 bases between. The CDR3 spans 13 residues. Looked up from germline, CDR1 is SGHTA and CDR2 is FQGNSA. CDR3 DNA: TGTGCCAGCAGCGGGGGCCCTCCGGATACGCAGTATTTT. Translated, it gives CASSGGPPDTQYF.

This sequence joins TRBV18 and TRBJ1-5; TRBD1 agrees at 11 bases. This CDR3 has 18 amino acids. Germline-derived CDR1 and CDR2 are KGHSH and LQKENI. J lost 2 bases, V lost 6 bases, and 12 bases had no gene match. Here the CDR3 reads CASSSGTGGIQGNQPQHF. The DNA of the CDR3 is TGTGCCAGCTCCTCCGGGACAGGGGGTATTCAGGGCAATCAGCCCCAGCATTTT.

J is TRBJ2-2 and V is TRBV29-1, with D perhaps TRBD2 (6 bases). Germline CDR1 SQVTM, CDR2 ANQGSEA. Between the trimmed V and J ends, which lost 7 bases and 4 bases, there was a span of 13 bases. There are 13 residues in the CDR3. The CDR3 nucleotides read TGCAGCGCCCTTGGTAGCGGCACCGGGGAGCTGTTTTTT. Protein: CSALGSGTGELFF.

The gene calls are TRBV6-5 and TRBJ2-7; weak D call: TRBD2 (6 bases). The CDR3 is 11 residues long. Germline CDR1 MNHEY, CDR2 SVGAGI. Trimming left V 6 bases short and J 6 bases short, with 9 bases between. CDR3 protein: CASSAGSEQYF. The CDR3 bases are TGTGCCAGCAGCGCGGGATCCGAGCAGTACTTC.

V and J are TRBV10-3 and TRBJ2-2; D may be TRBD1 (6 bases). V gave up 11 bases and J gave up 6 bases, with 19 bases separating them. Germline V gene data show CDR1 as ENHRY and CDR2 as SYGVKD. The CDR3 sequence is 14 residues long. CDR3 sequence (DNA): TGTGCCTCCTCCGGGACAATAGGGGCCGGGGAGCTGTTTTTT. Its protein is CASSGTIGAGELFF.